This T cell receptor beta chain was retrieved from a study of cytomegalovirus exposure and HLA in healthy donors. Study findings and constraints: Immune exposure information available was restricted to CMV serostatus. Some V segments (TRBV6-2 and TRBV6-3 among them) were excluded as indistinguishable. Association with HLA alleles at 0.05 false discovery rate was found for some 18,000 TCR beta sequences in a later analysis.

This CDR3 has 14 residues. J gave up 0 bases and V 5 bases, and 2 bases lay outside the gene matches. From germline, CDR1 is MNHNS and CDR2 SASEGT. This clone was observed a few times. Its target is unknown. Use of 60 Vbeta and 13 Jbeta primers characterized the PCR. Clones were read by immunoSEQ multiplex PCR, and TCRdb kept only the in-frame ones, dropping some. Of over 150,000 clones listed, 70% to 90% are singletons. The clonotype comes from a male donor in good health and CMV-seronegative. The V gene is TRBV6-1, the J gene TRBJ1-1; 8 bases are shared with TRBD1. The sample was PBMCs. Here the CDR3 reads CASSQGAVNTEAFF. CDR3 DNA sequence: TGTGCCAGCAGTCAGGGGGCGGTGAACACTGAAGCTTTCTTT.